The entry below describes one T cell receptor beta chain. As yet, its antigen is unknown. The data stem from a study of tumor-infiltrating lymphocytes in localized non-small cell lung cancer. Across the study: Several tumor histologies, both smoking statuses, and some post-neoadjuvant chemotherapy samples were included. Findings of the study overall: Not all patients were TCR sequenced, owing to tissue quantity. Compared with uninvolved lung, tumors showed higher T cell infiltration by TCRbeta sequencing.

Sequencing was performed with immunoSEQ multiplex PCR; in TCRdb, only in-frame clones are kept and a portion is missing. The sample lists tens of thousands of clones; 50% to 80% were seen once. This CDR3 is 15 amino acids long. Trimming removed 6 bases from V and 2 bases from J, with 16 bases in between. Germline CDR1 is MDHEN and CDR2 is SYDVKM. The origin of this receptor is a human donor with non-small cell lung cancer. Specimen: lung tumor tissue. This chain links TRBV28 with TRBJ2-5; D ambiguous. This CDR3 reads CASSPGPALQETQYF. In nucleotides, the CDR3 is TGTGCCAGCAGCCCAGGCCCAGCTTTACAAGAGACCCAGTACTTC.